This T cell receptor beta chain was observed in a study of Ad26.COV2.S vaccination and SARS-CoV-2 variants. Sequenced by immunoSEQ multiplex PCR; TCRdb stores in-frame clones only, minus some. The sample consists of 300,000 to 400,000 clones, around 88% of them appearing once. As for treatment: roughly 18 received Ad26.COV2.S at low or high dose, single or two shots; 5 received placebo; per-sample allocation not given. Specimen acquisition occurred on day 63 following the initial vaccine or placebo injection. The donor's status was that of an adult aged 18-55 years in Boston. This receptor was obtained from a person aged 18-60 years who received the Ad26.COV2.S COVID-19 vaccine or a placebo. Specimen: peripheral blood, collected in a trial of Ad26.COV2.S vaccine versus placebo.

CDR3 loop: CASSFTENTEAFF. The CDR3 DNA is TGTGCCAGCAGCTTTACAGAGAACACTGAAGCTTTCTTT. V and J are TRBV5-6 and TRBJ1-1; D ambiguous. Germline CDR1 is SGHDT and CDR2 is YYEEEE. V was clipped by 2 bases and J by 1 base, with 6 bases between them. The CDR3 runs 13 residues.